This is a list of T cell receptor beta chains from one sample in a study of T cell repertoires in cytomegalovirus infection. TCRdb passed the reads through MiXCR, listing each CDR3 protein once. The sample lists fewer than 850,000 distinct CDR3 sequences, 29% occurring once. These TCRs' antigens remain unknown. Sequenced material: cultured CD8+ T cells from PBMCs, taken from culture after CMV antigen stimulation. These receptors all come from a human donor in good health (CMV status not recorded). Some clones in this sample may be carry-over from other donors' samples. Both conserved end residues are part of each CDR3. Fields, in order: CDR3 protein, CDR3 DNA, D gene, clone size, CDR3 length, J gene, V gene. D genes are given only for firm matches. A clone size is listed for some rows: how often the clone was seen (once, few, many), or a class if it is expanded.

CDR3 protein: CASSLYGALQETQYF; CDR3 DNA: TGTGCCAGCAGTTTATACGGGGCCCTGCAAGAGACCCAGTACTTC; D gene: -; clone size: -; CDR3 length: 15; J gene: TRBJ2-5; V gene: TRBV27
CDR3 protein: CASSLPAQYTGELFF; CDR3 DNA: TGTGCCAGCAGCTTGCCCGCACAGTACACCGGGGAGCTGTTTTTT; D gene: -; clone size: few; CDR3 length: 15; J gene: TRBJ2-2; V gene: TRBV5-6
CDR3 protein: CASSQRGRVNEQFF; CDR3 DNA: TGTGCCAGTAGTCAGAGGGGGCGGGTCAATGAGCAGTTCTTC; D gene: TRBD1; clone size: few; CDR3 length: 14; J gene: TRBJ2-1; V gene: TRBV19
CDR3 protein: CASSPWGGYEQFF; CDR3 DNA: TGTGCCAGCAGCCCCTGGGGTGGGTATGAGCAGTTCTTC; D gene: -; clone size: few; CDR3 length: 13; J gene: TRBJ2-1; V gene: TRBV27
CDR3 protein: CASSLSLGGANSPLHF; CDR3 DNA: TGTGCCAGCAGTTTATCGTTAGGGGGGGCTAATTCACCCCTCCACTTT; D gene: -; clone size: few; CDR3 length: 16; J gene: TRBJ1-6; V gene: TRBV27
CDR3 protein: CASSLGRDDYGYTF; CDR3 DNA: TGTGCCAGCAGCTTAGGGAGGGACGACTATGGCTACACCTTC; D gene: -; clone size: many; CDR3 length: 14; J gene: TRBJ1-2; V gene: TRBV7-3
CDR3 protein: CASSYSPGRPNYGYTF; CDR3 DNA: TGTGCCAGCAGTTACTCCCCCGGCCGACCTAACTATGGCTACACCTTC; D gene: -; clone size: few; CDR3 length: 16; J gene: TRBJ1-2; V gene: TRBV6-5
CDR3 protein: CASSFQARTTNEKLFF; CDR3 DNA: TGTGCCAGCAGTTTCCAGGCCCGCACAACTAATGAAAAACTGTTTTTT; D gene: -; clone size: few; CDR3 length: 16; J gene: TRBJ1-4; V gene: TRBV6-1
CDR3 protein: CASSFIPPLGGPGELFF; CDR3 DNA: TGTGCCAGCAGTTTCATTCCCCCCCTTGGGGGTCCCGGGGAGCTGTTTTTT; D gene: -; clone size: -; CDR3 length: 17; J gene: TRBJ2-2; V gene: TRBV27
CDR3 protein: CASSRPGGAYEQYF; CDR3 DNA: TGCGCCAGCAGCCGCCCCGGGGGGGCATACGAGCAGTACTTC; D gene: TRBD2; clone size: few; CDR3 length: 14; J gene: TRBJ2-7; V gene: TRBV4-1
CDR3 protein: CATSRRQQNQPQHF; CDR3 DNA: TGTGCCACCAGTCGGCGGCAGCAAAATCAGCCCCAGCATTTT; D gene: -; clone size: few; CDR3 length: 14; J gene: TRBJ1-5; V gene: TRBV15
CDR3 protein: CASSFHTRADSPLHF; CDR3 DNA: TGTGCCAGCAGCTTCCATACCAGGGCAGATTCACCCCTCCACTTT; D gene: -; clone size: -; CDR3 length: 15; J gene: TRBJ1-6; V gene: TRBV7-6
CDR3 protein: CASSNIYTQYF; CDR3 DNA: TGTGCCAGCAGCAATATATATACGCAGTATTTT; D gene: -; clone size: -; CDR3 length: 11; J gene: TRBJ2-3; V gene: TRBV28
CDR3 protein: CASSPELPATNEKLFF; CDR3 DNA: TGTGCCAGCAGTCCGGAGCTCCCTGCAACTAATGAAAAACTGTTTTTT; D gene: -; clone size: once; CDR3 length: 16; J gene: TRBJ1-4; V gene: TRBV12-3/TRBV12-4
CDR3 protein: CASSLYQGIGHGYTF; CDR3 DNA: TGTGCCAGCAGCCTGTACCAGGGGATCGGTCATGGCTACACCTTC; D gene: -; clone size: few; CDR3 length: 15; J gene: TRBJ1-2; V gene: TRBV12-3/TRBV12-4
CDR3 protein: CAVPKGGEQFF; CDR3 DNA: TGTGCCGTCCCGAAGGGGGGTGAGCAGTTCTTC; D gene: -; clone size: few; CDR3 length: 11; J gene: TRBJ2-1; V gene: TRBV12-3/TRBV12-4
CDR3 protein: CASSLRAGDYNEQFF; CDR3 DNA: TGTGCCAGCAGCCTAAGGGCGGGCGACTACAATGAGCAGTTCTTC; D gene: -; clone size: -; CDR3 length: 15; J gene: TRBJ2-1; V gene: TRBV9
CDR3 protein: CASSIPYNEQFF; CDR3 DNA: TGTGCCAGTAGTATCCCCTACAATGAGCAGTTCTTC; D gene: -; clone size: many; CDR3 length: 12; J gene: TRBJ2-1; V gene: TRBV19
CDR3 protein: CASNTGWTEAFF; CDR3 DNA: TGTGCCAGTAACACCGGCTGGACTGAAGCTTTCTTT; D gene: -; clone size: -; CDR3 length: 12; J gene: TRBJ1-1; V gene: TRBV19
CDR3 protein: CASSDQNRDVTEAFF; CDR3 DNA: TGTGCCAGCAGTGACCAGAACAGGGATGTCACTGAAGCTTTCTTT; D gene: -; clone size: few; CDR3 length: 15; J gene: TRBJ1-1; V gene: TRBV2
CDR3 protein: CASRMMDRGAGANVLTF; CDR3 DNA: TGTGCCAGCAGGATGATGGACAGGGGCGCTGGGGCCAACGTCCTGACTTTC; D gene: TRBD1; clone size: -; CDR3 length: 17; J gene: TRBJ2-6; V gene: TRBV27
CDR3 protein: CSARKHSQSTGELFF; CDR3 DNA: TGCAGTGCTAGAAAGCACAGCCAATCCACCGGGGAGCTGTTTTTT; D gene: -; clone size: -; CDR3 length: 15; J gene: TRBJ2-2; V gene: TRBV20-1
CDR3 protein: CAAQPTSGGRNTGELFF; CDR3 DNA: TGTGCCGCGCAGCCGACTAGCGGGGGGAGGAACACCGGGGAGCTGTTTTTT; D gene: TRBD2; clone size: -; CDR3 length: 17; J gene: TRBJ2-2; V gene: TRBV7-9
CDR3 protein: CASSLAAGGSTDTQYF; CDR3 DNA: TGTGCCAGCAGCTTAGCAGCGGGGGGGAGCACAGATACGCAGTATTTT; D gene: TRBD2; clone size: many; CDR3 length: 16; J gene: TRBJ2-3; V gene: TRBV5-1
CDR3 protein: CASSPRPRFTDTQYF; CDR3 DNA: TGTGCCAGCAGCCCACGACCAAGATTCACAGATACGCAGTATTTT; D gene: -; clone size: many; CDR3 length: 15; J gene: TRBJ2-3; V gene: TRBV7-2
CDR3 protein: CASSDSTGTSVLKTQYF; CDR3 DNA: TGCGCCAGCAGTGATTCCACCGGGACTAGCGTCCTCAAGACCCAGTACTTC; D gene: TRBD2; clone size: few; CDR3 length: 17; J gene: TRBJ2-5; V gene: TRBV10-2
CDR3 protein: CATSDFDRGTHNEQFF; CDR3 DNA: TGTGCCACCAGTGATTTCGACAGAGGAACTCACAATGAGCAGTTCTTC; D gene: -; clone size: -; CDR3 length: 16; J gene: TRBJ2-1; V gene: TRBV24-1
CDR3 protein: CASSLAEIQETQYF; CDR3 DNA: TGTGCCAGCAGCTTGGCAGAGATTCAAGAGACCCAGTACTTC; D gene: -; clone size: -; CDR3 length: 14; J gene: TRBJ2-5; V gene: TRBV5-6
CDR3 protein: CSARAGLAPNEQFF; CDR3 DNA: TGCAGTGCTAGAGCGGGACTAGCGCCCAATGAGCAGTTCTTC; D gene: TRBD2; clone size: -; CDR3 length: 14; J gene: TRBJ2-1; V gene: TRBV20-1
CDR3 protein: CASSLDTGMEYTF; CDR3 DNA: TGTGCCAGCAGCTTAGATACAGGGATGGAATACACCTTC; D gene: -; clone size: many; CDR3 length: 13; J gene: TRBJ1-2; V gene: TRBV7-8
CDR3 protein: CASSAFSRDPNSEAFF; CDR3 DNA: TGTGCCAGCTCAGCCTTTTCCCGGGACCCAAACAGTGAAGCTTTCTTT; D gene: -; clone size: -; CDR3 length: 16; J gene: TRBJ1-1; V gene: TRBV18
CDR3 protein: CASSFGTLEGSDTQYF; CDR3 DNA: TGTGCCAGCAGTTTTGGGACCCTAGAGGGCTCAGATACGCAGTATTTT; D gene: -; clone size: few; CDR3 length: 16; J gene: TRBJ2-3; V gene: TRBV28
CDR3 protein: CASSLEGSNEQYF; CDR3 DNA: TGTGCCAGCAGCTTGGAGGGCAGCAACGAGCAGTACTTC; D gene: -; clone size: -; CDR3 length: 13; J gene: TRBJ2-7; V gene: TRBV5-4
CDR3 protein: CASSLYPPDRDYGYTF; CDR3 DNA: TGTGCCAGCAGCTTATACCCCCCGGACAGGGACTATGGCTACACCTTC; D gene: TRBD1; clone size: many; CDR3 length: 16; J gene: TRBJ1-2; V gene: TRBV7-3
CDR3 protein: CASSWAGTDTQYF; CDR3 DNA: TGTGCCAGCAGCTGGGCGGGCACAGATACGCAGTATTTT; D gene: -; clone size: few; CDR3 length: 13; J gene: TRBJ2-3; V gene: TRBV7-6
CDR3 protein: CASSKSTGFDSPLHF; CDR3 DNA: TGTGCCAGCAGCAAATCCACAGGGTTCGATTCACCCCTCCACTTT; D gene: -; clone size: once; CDR3 length: 15; J gene: TRBJ1-6; V gene: TRBV12-3/TRBV12-4
CDR3 protein: CASSYRAGGNTGELFF; CDR3 DNA: TGTGCCAGCAGTTACAGAGCGGGGGGGAACACCGGGGAGCTGTTTTTT; D gene: TRBD2; clone size: -; CDR3 length: 16; J gene: TRBJ2-2; V gene: TRBV7-9
CDR3 protein: CASSVRGGLFEQFF; CDR3 DNA: TGTGCCAGCAGCGTACGGGGGGGGCTGTTTGAGCAGTTCTTC; D gene: TRBD2; clone size: many; CDR3 length: 14; J gene: TRBJ2-1; V gene: TRBV9
CDR3 protein: CASSSSGSEQFF; CDR3 DNA: TGTGCCAGCAGCTCTAGCGGAAGTGAGCAGTTCTTC; D gene: TRBD2; clone size: many; CDR3 length: 12; J gene: TRBJ2-1; V gene: TRBV7-9
CDR3 protein: CSVTNDYYEQFF; CDR3 DNA: TGCAGCGTTACTAACGACTACTATGAGCAGTTCTTC; D gene: -; clone size: -; CDR3 length: 12; J gene: TRBJ2-1; V gene: TRBV29-1
CDR3 protein: CASSSDQAGEKLFF; CDR3 DNA: TGTGCCAGCAGCTCTGATCAGGCCGGTGAAAAACTGTTTTTT; D gene: -; clone size: few; CDR3 length: 14; J gene: TRBJ1-4; V gene: TRBV7-6
CDR3 protein: CATTVGRPNEQFF; CDR3 DNA: TGCGCCACCACTGTGGGGAGGCCAAATGAGCAGTTCTTC; D gene: -; clone size: few; CDR3 length: 13; J gene: TRBJ2-1; V gene: TRBV10-2
CDR3 protein: CASSPWTSGGVNEQFF; CDR3 DNA: TGTGCCAGCAGTCCTTGGACTAGCGGGGGCGTCAATGAGCAGTTCTTC; D gene: TRBD2; clone size: few; CDR3 length: 16; J gene: TRBJ2-1; V gene: TRBV6-1
CDR3 protein: CASSFQGSYEQYF; CDR3 DNA: TGTGCCAGCAGTTTTCAAGGCTCCTACGAGCAGTACTTC; D gene: -; clone size: many; CDR3 length: 13; J gene: TRBJ2-7; V gene: TRBV27
CDR3 protein: CASSLPGTRNTEAFF; CDR3 DNA: TGTGCCAGCAGCTTGCCAGGGACCAGGAACACTGAAGCTTTCTTT; D gene: -; clone size: few; CDR3 length: 15; J gene: TRBJ1-1; V gene: TRBV7-8
CDR3 protein: CASSPRRGLGETQYF; CDR3 DNA: TGTGCCAGCAGCCCCCGACGGGGCTTGGGAGAGACCCAGTACTTC; D gene: -; clone size: -; CDR3 length: 15; J gene: TRBJ2-5; V gene: TRBV7-9